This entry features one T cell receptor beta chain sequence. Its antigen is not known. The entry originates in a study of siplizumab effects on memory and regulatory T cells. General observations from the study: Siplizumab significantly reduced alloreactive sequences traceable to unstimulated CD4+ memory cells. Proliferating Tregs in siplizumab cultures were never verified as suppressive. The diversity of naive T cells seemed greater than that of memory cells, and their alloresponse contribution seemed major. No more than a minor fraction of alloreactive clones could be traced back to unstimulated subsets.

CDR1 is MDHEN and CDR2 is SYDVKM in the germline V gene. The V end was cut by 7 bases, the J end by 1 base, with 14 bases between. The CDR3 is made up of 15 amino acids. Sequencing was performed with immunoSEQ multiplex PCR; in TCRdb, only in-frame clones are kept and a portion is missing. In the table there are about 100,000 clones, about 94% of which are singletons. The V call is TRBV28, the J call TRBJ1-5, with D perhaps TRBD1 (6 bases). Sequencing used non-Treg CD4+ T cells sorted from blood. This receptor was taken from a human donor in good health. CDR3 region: CASTRTVGSNQPQHF. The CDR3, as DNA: TGTGCCAGCACCAGGACAGTCGGAAGCAATCAGCCCCAGCATTTT.